A single sample is the source of the 24 T cell receptor beta chains below, sequenced in a study of blood T cells in healthy people across ages. Through a sample-barcoded 5' primer and a J-beta primer mix, a second PCR was run for roughly 7 to 11 cycles. TCRdb passed the 5' RACE reads through MiXCR, listing each CDR3 protein once. The table records 780,000 or so distinct CDR3 sequences, roughly 56% of them present only once. The sample taken for sequencing was blood. The receptors come from a man in his forties or fifties in good health.

The chain is built from TRBV7-2 and TRBJ2-5; 10 positions match TRBD2. With V trimmed by 5 bases and J by 7 bases, 10 bases remained unmatched. Germline loops: CDR1 SGHTA, CDR2 FQGNSA. This CDR3 spans 15 amino acids. CDR3 nucleotide sequence: TGTGCCAGCAGCCAAGCCGGGACTAGCGTTGGGACCCAGTACTTC. It codes for CASSQAGTSVGTQYF.

The J gene is TRBJ2-7, the V gene TRBV28; TRBD1 aligns across 9 bases. V shed 8 bases, J shed 6 bases, and the junction held 8 bases outside the gene matches. This CDR3 comprises 13 residues. Germline V gene data show CDR1 as MDHEN and CDR2 as SYDVKM. CDR3 in DNA: TGTGCCAGCCGAGGACAGGGGACCAGCGAGCAGTACTTC. Translated: CASRGQGTSEQYF.

This rearrangement joins TRBV12-3 or TRBV12-4 to TRBJ1-2; 10 bases map to TRBD1. The CDR3 runs to 18 residues. J gave up 3 bases and V 5 bases, and 15 bases lay outside the gene matches. The CDR3, as DNA: TGTGCCAGCAGTCTCGGGACAGGGGAAGGCCCCGGGGACTATGGCTACACCTTC. Translated: CASSLGTGEGPGDYGYTF.

This sequence joins TRBV25-1 and TRBJ2-5; D possibly corresponds to TRBD2 (5 bases). There are 14 residues in the CDR3. Germline V gene sequence: CDR1 MGHDK, CDR2 SYGVNS. The V and J ends lost 3 bases and 5 bases respectively, with 13 bases between them. CDR3 sequence (DNA): TGTGCCAGCAGTGATCTGAGGGTTGGGGAGACCCAGTACTTC. Its protein product is CASSDLRVGETQYF. The variable domain in full, with the rest retrieved from reference TRBV25-1 and TRBJ2-5, is EADIYQTPRYLVIGTGKKITLECSQTMGHDKMYWYQQDPGMELHLIHYSYGVNSTEKGDLSSESTVSRIRTEHFPLTLESARPSHTSQYLCASSDLRVGETQYFGPGTRLLVL.

The chain employs TRBV11-3 and TRBJ1-5, with a weak D call TRBD1 (6 bases). V was trimmed by 5 bases and J by 7 bases, leaving 15 bases between them. CDR3 size: 14 residues. Germline loops: CDR1 SGHNT, CDR2 YENEEA. The CDR3 sequence: CASSLRGLDQPQHF. As DNA, the CDR3 is TGTGCCAGCAGCCTCAGGGGACTGGACCAGCCCCAGCATTTT.

This clonotype was found a few times. This rearrangement joins TRBV3-1 to TRBJ2-7; the D gene could be TRBD1 or TRBD2 (5 bases each). The germline gives CDR1 LGHDT, CDR2 YNNKEL (reference sequence). The CDR3 has 15 amino acids. V gave up 5 bases and J gave up 0 bases, with 14 bases separating them. The DNA of the CDR3 is TGTGCCAGCAGCTTTCGGGGACGCAGCTCCTACGAGCAGTACTTC. Translation: CASSFRGRSSYEQYF.

The chain recombines TRBV11-3 with TRBJ2-1; possibly TRBD2 for D (6 bases). Germline V gene data show CDR1 as SGHNT and CDR2 as YENEEA. V lost 4 bases and J 4 bases, leaving 14 bases between the germline ends. This CDR3 spans 15 amino acids. CDR3 coding DNA: TGTGCCAGCAGCTCCCTTGCTAGCGTTTACAATGAGCAGTTCTTC. Its translation is CASSSLASVYNEQFF.

This clonotype was seen a handful of times. V usage is TRBV6-6 and J usage is TRBJ2-7; tentative D call: TRBD1 (5 bases). Per the germline V gene, CDR1 is MNHNY and CDR2 is SVGAGI (reference sequence). This CDR3 is 13 amino acids long. With 5 bases removed from V and 6 bases from J, the gap between germline ends came to 14 bases. The CDR3 spells CASSQPQGIEQYF. CDR3 nucleotides: TGTGCCAGCAGTCAACCTCAGGGAATCGAGCAGTACTTC.

The sample holds many counts of this clonotype. The chain recombines TRBV27 with TRBJ2-1, with D possibly matching TRBD2 (5 bases). V was trimmed by 5 bases and J by 6 bases, leaving 8 bases between them. Germline V lookup: CDR1 MNHEY, CDR2 SMNVEV (reference sequence). CDR3 size: 12 residues. CDR3: CASSRTGNEQFF. In nucleotides, the CDR3 is TGTGCCAGCAGTCGGACTGGCAATGAGCAGTTCTTC.

This chain connects TRBV5-4 to TRBJ1-1; no clear D gene. This CDR3 region has 14 residues. Looked up from germline, CDR1 is SGHNT and CDR2 is YYREEE (reference sequence). V was cut by 4 bases and J by 2 bases, with 12 bases left in between. DNA of the CDR3: TGTGCCAGCAGCCCCGGACCCAGCAACACTGAAGCTTTCTTT. It is translated as CASSPGPSNTEAFF.

V usage is TRBV5-1 and J usage is TRBJ2-7; tentative D call: TRBD1 (6 bases). The J call is in doubt because the DNA end fits TRBJ2-5 better. The germline CDR1 and CDR2 sequences are SGHRS and YFSETQ. The CDR3 loop spans 13 amino acids. The CDR3 loop is CASSANRAETQYF. CDR3 nucleotides: TGCGCCAGCAGCGCCAACAGGGCGGAGACCCAGTACTTC.

The chain employs TRBV2 and TRBJ2-7; possibly TRBD1 for D (5 bases). Germline V gives CDR1 SNHLY, CDR2 FYNNEI. The CDR3 has 13 residues. Trimming removed 6 bases at V and 1 base at J, with 10 bases between. As DNA, the CDR3 is TGTGCCAGCAGGTTGACAGTTTCCTACGAGCAGTACTTC. This gives the protein CASRLTVSYEQYF. Together with reference TRBV2 and TRBJ2-7, the CDR3 gives the full variable domain: EPEVTQTPSHQVTQMGQEVILRCVPISNHLYFYWYRQILGQKVEFLVSFYNNEISEKSEIFDDQFSVERPDGSNFTLKIRSTKLEDSAMYFCASRLTVSYEQYFGPGTRLTVT.

This clonotype was counted between two and nine times. The rearrangement joins TRBV14 to TRBJ2-5; the D is unclear. Germline-derived CDR1 and CDR2 are SGHDN and FVKESK. CDR3 length: 11 residues. Between the trimmed V and J ends, which lost 3 bases and 5 bases, there was a span of 4 bases. The CDR3 here is CASSHHETQYF. The DNA for the CDR3 is TGTGCCAGCAGCCATCACGAGACCCAGTACTTC. The complete variable domain, with remaining parts taken from reference TRBV14 and TRBJ2-5, reads EAGVTQFPSHSVIEKGQTVTLRCDPISGHDNLYWYRRVMGKEIKFLLHFVKESKQDESGMPNNRFLAERTGGTYSTLKVQPAELEDSGVYFCASSHHETQYFGPGTRLLVL.

This clonotype was found a few times. J is TRBJ1-1 and V is TRBV12-3 or TRBV12-4; 8 bases match TRBD1. J lost 0 bases, V lost 5 bases, and 2 bases had no gene match. CDR3 length equals 14 residues. DNA for the CDR3: TGTGCCAGCAGTGGACAGGGTCTGAACACTGAAGCTTTCTTT. This translates into CASSGQGLNTEAFF.

This clonotype was recorded a few times. V gene TRBV5-8 combines with J gene TRBJ2-1; 9 nucleotides agree with TRBD2. Per the germline V gene, CDR1 is SGHTS and CDR2 is YDEGEE. The CDR3 consists of 15 residues. V dropped 4 bases and J dropped 6; count of bases not matched to a gene: 8. The CDR3: CASSRLGTSINEQFF. In nucleotides, the CDR3 is TGTGCCAGCAGCCGCCTAGGGACTAGCATCAATGAGCAGTTCTTC.

On this clonotype itself: The junction differs from germline at one of its ends, possibly a read error. The chain employs TRBV20-1 and TRBJ2-1, with TRBD2 matching over 10 bases. Germline V gene data show CDR1 as DFQATT and CDR2 as SNEGSKA (reference sequence). The CDR3 is 17 amino acids. The CDR3 sequence: CSAIGQVRAGGANGQFF. For the CDR3, the DNA is TGCAGTGCTATCGGCCAGGTTAGAGCGGGAGGGGCCAATGGGCAGTTCTTC.

This chain connects TRBV7-2 to TRBJ2-1, with 8 positions matching TRBD1. This CDR3 has 15 amino acids. Germline loops: CDR1 SGHTA, CDR2 FQGNSA. With 7 bases clipped from V and 1 base from J, the junction kept 6 bases outside the gene matches. DNA of the CDR3: TGTGCCAGCACCCTAGACAGGGGTTCCTACAATGAGCAGTTCTTC. Its translation: CASTLDRGSYNEQFF. The entire variable domain, with the rest obtained from reference TRBV7-2 and TRBJ2-1, is as follows: GAGVSQSPSNKVTEKGKDVELRCDPISGHTALYWYRQSLGQGLEFLIYFQGNSAPDKSGLPSDRFSAERTGGSVSTLTIQRTQQEDSAVYLCASTLDRGSYNEQFFGPGTRLTVL.

The chain is built from TRBV21-1 and TRBJ2-7; the table calls TRBD1, which could not be checked here. TRBV21-1 is listed as a pseudogene. The CDR3 consists of 19 residues. The CDR3 protein is CASSPRRDPYKVGLYEQYF. CDR3 DNA: TGTGCCAGCAGCCCCCGACGGGACCCCTACAAGGTCGGGCTCTACGAGCAGTACTTC.

The chain links TRBV7-3 to TRBJ1-2; D is unresolved. The CDR3 sequence is 14 residues long. Between the trimmed V and J ends, which lost 1 base and 5 bases, there was a span of 11 bases. Germline lookup yields CDR1 SGHTA and CDR2 FQGTGA. In DNA, the CDR3 is TGTGCCAGCAGCTTAAATCCCTCCCAATATGGCTACACCTTC. It translates to CASSLNPSQYGYTF.

This clonotype was counted a few times. V is TRBV12-3 or TRBV12-4 and J is TRBJ1-5; TRBD1 matches at 9 bases. CDR3 length: 14 residues. V shed 7 bases and J 9 bases; nucleotides not matched to a gene: 10. CDR3 residues: CASTPGQGLAPQHF. In DNA form, the CDR3 reads TGTGCCAGCACCCCGGGACAGGGTTTAGCGCCCCAGCATTTT.

There are a few counts of this clonotype. The J gene is TRBJ2-2, the V gene TRBV5-1; TRBD1 matches 7 bases. After removal of 3 bases from V and 6 bases from J, the junction contained 8 bases not matched to a gene. CDR3 length: 15 amino acids. The germline V gene has CDR1 SGHRS and CDR2 YFSETQ. CDR3 sequence: CASSSEQGIAGELFF. The CDR3 DNA sequence: TGCGCCAGCAGCTCGGAACAGGGGATCGCCGGGGAGCTGTTTTTT.

This rearrangement joins TRBV5-5 to TRBJ1-2; TRBD1 might be the D (5 bases). The germline gives CDR1 SGHKS, CDR2 YYEKEE (reference sequence). This CDR3 region has 16 residues. The ends were cut back, 2 bases at V and 4 bases at J, with 18 bases in the middle. CDR3 in DNA: TGTGCCAGCAGCTTTCTAGTCGGCGGGGGATTCTATGGCTACACCTTC. Encoded protein: CASSFLVGGGFYGYTF.

The genes are TRBV6-7 and TRBJ1-2; D perhaps matches TRBD1 (6 bases). Being an ORF, TRBV6-7 has a function that is uncertain. CDR3 size: 19 residues. Trimming removed 2 bases from V and 0 bases from J, with 22 bases in between. CDR3 region: CASSYLPQCPGQPNYGYTF. The CDR3 DNA sequence: TGTGCCAGCAGTTACCTGCCCCAGTGTCCAGGACAGCCTAACTATGGCTACACCTTC.

This clonotype has a handful of counts. The chain joins TRBV7-2 to TRBJ2-5; D is possibly TRBD1 or TRBD2 (5 bases each). The germline V and J ends were trimmed by 5 bases and 2 bases, with 15 bases remaining between them. CDR3 length equals 15 residues. The germline V gene encodes CDR1 SGHTA and CDR2 FQGNSA. CDR3 nucleotides: TGTGCCAGCAGCCTATACCGGGACGGACAAGAGACCCAGTACTTC. It encodes CASSLYRDGQETQYF.